This is a list of T cell receptor beta chains from one sample in a study of post-analysis software for immune sequencing data. TCRdb called the PCR reads again in MiXCR, with one record for every CDR3 protein. Of some 690,000 distinct CDR3 sequences listed, about 32% are singletons. Source material: blood. All receptors come from a girl aged 5-17 years with multiple sclerosis. CDR3s leave out the opening cysteine and the closing phenylalanine or tryptophan.

j_call: TRBJ2-7; v_call: TRBV20-1; cdr3_aa: SATADYEQY
j_call: TRBJ2-2; v_call: TRBV9; cdr3_aa: ASSVDLPLTRELF
j_call: TRBJ2-1; v_call: TRBV7-2; cdr3_aa: ASSQQGAYNEQF
j_call: TRBJ1-5; v_call: TRBV28; cdr3_aa: ASAVTRLNQPQH
j_call: TRBJ1-5; v_call: TRBV5-1; cdr3_aa: ASSLEGSPQPQH
j_call: TRBJ2-3; v_call: TRBV7-9; cdr3_aa: ASSLDLDTQY
j_call: TRBJ1-2; v_call: TRBV19; cdr3_aa: ASSLSSWQRYGYT
j_call: TRBJ2-7; v_call: TRBV5-1; cdr3_aa: ASSSLDWGYEQY
j_call: TRBJ2-1; v_call: TRBV20-1; cdr3_aa: SALTGDNEQF
j_call: TRBJ2-1; v_call: TRBV10-3; cdr3_aa: AISARDRADNEQC
j_call: TRBJ2-7; v_call: TRBV6-5; cdr3_aa: ASRLGQGTYEQY
j_call: TRBJ2-1; v_call: TRBV7-2; cdr3_aa: ASSPTSGSVGEQF
j_call: TRBJ2-3; v_call: TRBV4-1; cdr3_aa: ASSQASSPGYTQY